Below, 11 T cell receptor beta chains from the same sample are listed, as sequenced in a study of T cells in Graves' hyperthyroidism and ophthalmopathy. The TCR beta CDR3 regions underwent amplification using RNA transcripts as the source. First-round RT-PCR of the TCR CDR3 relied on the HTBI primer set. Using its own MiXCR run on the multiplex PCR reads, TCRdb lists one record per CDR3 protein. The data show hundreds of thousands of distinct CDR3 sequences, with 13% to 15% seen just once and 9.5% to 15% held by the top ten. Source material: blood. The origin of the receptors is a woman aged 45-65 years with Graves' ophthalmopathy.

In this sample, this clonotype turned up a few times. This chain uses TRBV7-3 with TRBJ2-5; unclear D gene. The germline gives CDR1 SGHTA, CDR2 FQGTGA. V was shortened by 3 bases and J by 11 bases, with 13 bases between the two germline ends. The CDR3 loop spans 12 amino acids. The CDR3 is CASSFGQGPQYF. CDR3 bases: TGTGCCAGCAGCTTCGGGCAAGGACCGCAGTACTTC.

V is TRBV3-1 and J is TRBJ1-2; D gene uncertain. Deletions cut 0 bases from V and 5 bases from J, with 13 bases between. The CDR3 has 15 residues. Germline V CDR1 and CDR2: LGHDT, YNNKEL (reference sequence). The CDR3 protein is CASSQDMARGYGYTF. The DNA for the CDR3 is TGTGCCAGCAGCCAAGATATGGCCCGCGGGTATGGCTACACCTTC.

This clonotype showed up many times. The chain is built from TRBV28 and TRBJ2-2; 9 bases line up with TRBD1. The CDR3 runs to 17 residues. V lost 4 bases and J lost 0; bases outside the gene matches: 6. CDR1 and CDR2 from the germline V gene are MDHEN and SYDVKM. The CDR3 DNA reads TGTGCCAGCAGTTCCACAGGGGGCGCTTCGAACACCGGGGAGCTGTTTTTT. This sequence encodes CASSSTGGASNTGELFF.

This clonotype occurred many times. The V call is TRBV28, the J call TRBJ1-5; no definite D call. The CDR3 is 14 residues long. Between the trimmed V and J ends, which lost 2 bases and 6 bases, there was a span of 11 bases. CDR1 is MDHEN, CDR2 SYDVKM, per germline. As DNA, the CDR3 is TGTGCCAGCAGTTTAGGACTGGGCCGTCAGCCCCAGCATTTT. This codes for CASSLGLGRQPQHF.

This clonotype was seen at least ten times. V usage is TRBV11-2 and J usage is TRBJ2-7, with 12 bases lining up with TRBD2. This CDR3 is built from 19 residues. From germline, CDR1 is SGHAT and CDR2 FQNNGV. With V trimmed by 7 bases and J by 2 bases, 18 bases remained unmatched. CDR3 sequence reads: CASIGTTRGTSGWTYEQYF. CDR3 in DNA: TGTGCCAGCATAGGTACGACCCGCGGGACTAGCGGGTGGACCTACGAGCAGTACTTC.

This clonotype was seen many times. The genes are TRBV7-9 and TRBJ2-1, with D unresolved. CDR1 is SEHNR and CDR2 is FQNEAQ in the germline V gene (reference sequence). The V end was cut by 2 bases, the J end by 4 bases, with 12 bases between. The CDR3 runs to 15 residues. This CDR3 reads CASSLILDGYNEQFF. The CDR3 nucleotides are TGTGCCAGCAGCTTAATTTTGGACGGTTACAATGAGCAGTTCTTC.

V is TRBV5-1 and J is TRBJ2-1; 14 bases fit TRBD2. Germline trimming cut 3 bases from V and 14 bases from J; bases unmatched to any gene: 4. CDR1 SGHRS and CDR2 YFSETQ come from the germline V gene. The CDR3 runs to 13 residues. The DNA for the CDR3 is TGCGCCAGCAGCTCGGGACTAGCGGGAGTCGAGTTCTTC. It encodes CASSSGLAGVEFF.

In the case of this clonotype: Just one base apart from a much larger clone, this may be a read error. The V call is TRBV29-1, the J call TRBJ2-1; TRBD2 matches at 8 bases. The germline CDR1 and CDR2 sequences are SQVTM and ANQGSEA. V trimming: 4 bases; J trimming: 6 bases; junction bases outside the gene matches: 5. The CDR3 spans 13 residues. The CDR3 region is CSVGGTRGNEQFF. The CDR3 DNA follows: TGCAGCGTTGGTGGGACTAGGGGCAATGAGCAGTTCTTC.

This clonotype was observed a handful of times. CDR3 in DNA: TGCGCCAGCAGCCCGAGAAGAATCTTTCGGCTAGCGGAATCCGAGCAGTACTTC. As protein: CASSPRRIFRLAESEQYF. The chain links TRBV4-3 to TRBJ2-7; TRBD2 matches at 7 bases. CDR3 length: 18 residues. Germline assignment: CDR1 LGHNA and CDR2 YSLEER. Trimming at V came to 4 bases and at J to 6 bases, leaving 21 bases not matched to a gene.

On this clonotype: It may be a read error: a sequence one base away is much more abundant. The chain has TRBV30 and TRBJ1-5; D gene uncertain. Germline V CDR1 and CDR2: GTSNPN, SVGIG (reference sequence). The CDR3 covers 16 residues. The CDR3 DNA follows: TGTGCCTGGAGTTTAATGTCGGGTGGGAACAATCAGCCCCGGCATTTT. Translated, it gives CAWSLMSGGNNQPRHF.

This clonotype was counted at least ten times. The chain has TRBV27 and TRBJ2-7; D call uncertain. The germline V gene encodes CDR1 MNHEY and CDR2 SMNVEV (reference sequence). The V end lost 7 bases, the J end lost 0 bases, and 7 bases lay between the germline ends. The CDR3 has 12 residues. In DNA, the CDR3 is TGTGCCAGCACGAGTGTCTCCTACGAGCAGTACTTC. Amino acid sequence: CASTSVSYEQYF.